This T cell receptor (beta chain) derives from a study of regulatory T cells in long-lasting Graves disease. This clonotype was counted at least ten times. Building of the TCR beta libraries involved iRepertoire HTBI primers and Arm-PCR of CDR3 regions. TCRdb re-derived calls from the multiplex PCR reads in MiXCR, one entry per CDR3 protein. This repertoire shows fewer than 650,000 distinct CDR3 sequences, approximately 15% found once; its top ten account for 18%. The time point here: newly diagnosed GD, antithyroid drugs for less than 3 months. The TCR library was prepared using RNA isolated from PBMCs. Per germline, CDR1 MDHEN and CDR2 SYDVKM. V gave up 8 bases and J gave up 1 base; unmatched junction bases: 9. The CDR3 contains 15 residues. These data are also associated with another study on T cells in Graves' hyperthyroidism and ophthalmopathy. That source notes: The HTBI primer set drove a first-round RT-PCR of the TCR CDR3.

This specimen was peripheral blood mononuclear cells (PBMCs), taken at new diagnosis, from a patient treated with antithyroid drugs. V and J are TRBV28 and TRBJ2-7, with TRBD1 matching over 9 bases. The clonotype comes from a woman aged 25 to 45 with Graves disease. This CDR3 reads CASLSSGTGSYEQYF. CDR3 DNA: TGTGCCAGCCTATCTTCCGGGACAGGGTCCTACGAGCAGTACTTC.